The 20 T cell receptor beta chains in this list originate from one sample, sequenced in a study of blood T cell repertoires in COVID-19. The method was immunoSEQ multiplex PCR; TCRdb's version includes in-frame clones alone and lacks a portion of them. This sample has a few hundred thousand clones, with about nine tenths found just once. Material for sequencing was PBMCs or T cells enriched from blood (not recorded which). These receptors were taken from a woman between 50 and 59 years old who had been exposed to COVID-19.

This clone was recorded only once. CDR3 DNA sequence: TGTGCCACCAGCGAGGCCTTGGGCGGGGAGCAGTACTTC. Translating it yields CATSEALGGEQYF. The rearrangement uses TRBV15 and TRBJ2-7, with D possibly being TRBD2 (5 bases). The CDR3 has 13 amino acids. Deletions cut 5 bases from V and 7 bases from J, with 15 bases between. Germline assignment: CDR1 LNHNV and CDR2 YYDKDF (reference sequence).

The chain employs TRBV5-4 and TRBJ2-5; TRBD2 agrees at 8 bases. CDR3 size: 14 residues. Germline V gene data show CDR1 as SGHNT and CDR2 as YYREEE (reference sequence). The V and J ends lost 4 bases and 5 bases, in that order; junction bases with no gene match: 7. CDR3 sequence: CASSPSGGPETQYF. Here the CDR3 DNA reads TGTGCCAGCAGCCCGTCGGGGGGGCCCGAGACCCAGTACTTC. The complete variable domain, with remaining parts taken from reference TRBV5-4 and TRBJ2-5, reads ETGVTQSPTHLIKTRGQQVTLRCSSQSGHNTVSWYQQALGQGPQFIFQYYREEENGRGNFPPRFSGLQFPNYSSELNVNALELDDSALYLCASSPSGGPETQYFGPGTRLLVL.

This sequence joins TRBV5-8 and TRBJ1-5, with D uncertain. Germline assignment: CDR1 SGHTS and CDR2 YDEGEE. V was cut by 1 base and J by 5 bases, with 13 bases left in between. The CDR3 has 15 residues. In DNA, the CDR3 is TGTGCCAGCAGCTTGATGTCGCGTTATGATCAGCCCCAGCATTTT. Translating gives CASSLMSRYDQPQHF.

A remark on this clone: Different DNA sequences within this sample yield the same CDR3. The V gene is TRBV30, the J gene TRBJ1-2; tentative D call: TRBD1 (6 bases). V was pared by 3 bases and J by 2 bases, with 7 bases between. This CDR3 is 12 amino acids long. Looked up from germline, CDR1 is GTSNPN and CDR2 is SVGIG (reference sequence). CDR3 amino acids: CAWSGQNYGYTF. In nucleotides, the CDR3 is TGTGCCTGGAGCGGACAGAACTATGGCTACACCTTC.

A word on this clone: Other DNA sequences within the sample encode an identical CDR3. The rearrangement links TRBV5-1 to TRBJ1-2; 7 nucleotides agree with TRBD1. CDR3 length equals 14 residues. In germline, CDR1 is SGHRS, CDR2 YFSETQ. Unmatched junction bases numbered 3, after V lost 4 bases and J lost 0 bases. For the CDR3, the DNA is TGCGCCAGCAGCCCAGGGACAGCTAACTATGGCTACACCTTC. Protein sequence: CASSPGTANYGYTF.

This chain uses TRBV30 with TRBJ2-5, with TRBD1 as a possible D gene (5 bases). The germline V gene encodes CDR1 GTSNPN and CDR2 SVGIG (reference sequence). The CDR3 loop spans 15 amino acids. With 5 bases removed from V and 2 bases from J, the gap between germline ends came to 18 bases. The CDR3 is CAWGAVGPLQETQYF. CDR3 bases: TGTGCCTGGGGGGCAGTGGGGCCTTTACAAGAGACCCAGTACTTC.

This rearrangement joins TRBV5-4 to TRBJ1-4; 8 bases are shared with TRBD1. The CDR3 sequence is 15 residues long. Trimming removed 4 bases from V and 6 bases from J; junction bases left unmatched: 8. Germline values: CDR1 SGHNT, CDR2 YYREEE (reference sequence). CDR3 protein: CASSIMDRADEKLFF. CDR3 DNA: TGTGCCAGCAGCATTATGGACAGGGCCGATGAAAAACTGTTTTTT. The variable domain in full, completed from reference TRBV5-4 and TRBJ1-4, reads ETGVTQSPTHLIKTRGQQVTLRCSSQSGHNTVSWYQQALGQGPQFIFQYYREEENGRGNFPPRFSGLQFPNYSSELNVNALELDDSALYLCASSIMDRADEKLFFGSGTQLSVL.

The chain is built from TRBV20-1 and TRBJ1-1; D is possibly TRBD1 (6 bases). Trimming cost V 3 bases and J 0 bases, with 8 bases left between them. Per the germline V gene, CDR1 is DFQATT and CDR2 is SNEGSKA (reference sequence). This CDR3 has 13 amino acids. The CDR3 is CSASGGLNTEAFF. The DNA for the CDR3 is TGCAGTGCTAGTGGGGGCTTGAACACTGAAGCTTTCTTT.

The CDR3 loop reads CASSLPPPGRGGYDEQYF. CDR3 nucleotide sequence: TGCGCCAGCAGCTTGCCCCCCCCAGGGAGAGGGGGCTACGACGAGCAGTACTTC. The chain joins TRBV5-1 to TRBJ2-7, with 7 nucleotides matching TRBD1. The CDR3 extends over 18 amino acids. The germline V gene has CDR1 SGHRS and CDR2 YFSETQ. The ends lost 1 base at V and 5 bases at J; junction bases unmatched: 18. Based on the CDR3 plus reference TRBV5-1 and TRBJ2-7, the full variable domain is KAGVTQTPRYLIKTRGQQVTLSCSPISGHRSVSWYQQTPGQGLQFLFEYFSETQRNKGNFPGRFSGRQFSNSRSEMNVSTLELGDSALYLCASSLPPPGRGGYDEQYFGPGTRLTVT.

The V and J genes are TRBV5-1 and TRBJ2-1, with TRBD2 as a possible D gene (7 bases). CDR3 length equals 13 residues. The V end lost 4 bases, the J end lost 7 bases, and 12 bases lay between the germline ends. Germline values: CDR1 SGHRS, CDR2 YFSETQ. The CDR3 DNA reads TGCGCCAGCAGCGGGGGGGCATGGAATGAGCAGTTCTTC. It is translated as CASSGGAWNEQFF.

The chain has TRBV19 and TRBJ2-3, with D unresolved. V lost 3 bases to trimming and J lost 2 bases, with 12 bases between them. In germline, CDR1 is LNHDA, CDR2 SQIVND (reference sequence). The CDR3 runs to 15 residues. CDR3 coding DNA: TGTGCCAGTAGTATCCTCGACCAGGACACAGATACGCAGTATTTT. Its translation is CASSILDQDTDTQYF.

The rearrangement joins TRBV5-6 to TRBJ2-7; D is possibly TRBD2 (5 bases). Germline V lookup: CDR1 SGHDT, CDR2 YYEEEE. This CDR3 spans 15 amino acids. V lost 5 bases and J 1 base, leaving 16 bases between the germline ends. The CDR3: CASSSNGVGSYEQYF. The CDR3 DNA sequence: TGTGCCAGCAGTTCGAACGGGGTAGGATCCTACGAGCAGTACTTC.

V is TRBV18 and J is TRBJ1-3; D gene unclear. CDR3 length: 16 amino acids. The germline gives CDR1 KGHSH, CDR2 LQKENI. Trimming took off 2 bases at V and 3 bases at J, with 14 bases between the two ends. DNA of the CDR3: TGTGCCAGCTCACCATTCAACGCTCCAGGTGGAAACACCATATATTTT. This gives the protein CASSPFNAPGGNTIYF.

The chain carries TRBV11-2 and TRBJ2-1; a weak D match, TRBD1 (6 bases). V lost 0 bases, J lost 1 base, and 10 bases lay in between. The CDR3 contains 16 residues. CDR1 is SGHAT, CDR2 FQNNGV, per germline. The DNA for the CDR3 is TGTGCCAGCAGCTTAGACGGCAGGGGATCCTACAATGAGCAGTTCTTC. Encoded protein: CASSLDGRGSYNEQFF.

The CDR3 here is CASSVGPLSGEAFF. The CDR3 DNA is TGTGCCAGCAGCGTTGGCCCCTTGTCGGGAGAAGCTTTCTTT. The chain is built from TRBV9 and TRBJ1-1; D gene ambiguous. The CDR3 length is 14 residues. With 2 bases removed from V and 8 bases from J, the gap between germline ends came to 16 bases. CDR1 and CDR2 (germline): SGDLS, YYNGEE. Combining the CDR3 with reference TRBV9 and TRBJ1-1 gives the whole variable domain DSGVTQTPKHLITATGQRVTLRCSPRSGDLSVYWYQQSLDQGLQFLIQYYNGEERAKGNILERFSAQQFPDLHSELNLSSLELGDSALYFCASSVGPLSGEAFFGQGTRLTVV.

This sequence joins TRBV27 and TRBJ1-2; TRBD1 agrees at 9 bases. The CDR3 spans 15 residues. V was clipped by 3 bases and J by 4 bases; unmatched bases: 6. Germline V gene data show CDR1 as MNHEY and CDR2 as SMNVEV (reference sequence). Here the CDR3 DNA reads TGTGCCAGCAGTTTCGGGGACAGGGTTGGCTATGGCTACACCTTC. It translates to CASSFGDRVGYGYTF.

The genes are TRBV23-1 and TRBJ1-5, with 10 bases aligning to TRBD1. TRBV23-1 is labeled an ORF, and its function is uncertain. V lost 7 bases to trimming and J lost 4 bases; unmatched junction nucleotides: 19. The CDR3 length is 19 residues. CDR3 amino acids: CASTPSPGQGRCENQPQHF. The CDR3 DNA is TGCGCCAGCACCCCATCTCCGGGACAGGGGCGTTGTGAGAATCAGCCCCAGCATTTT.

The gene calls are TRBV5-1 and TRBJ2-5; 12 positions agree with TRBD1. Germline V gives CDR1 SGHRS, CDR2 YFSETQ. The CDR3 covers 21 residues. Trimming removed 4 bases from V and 2 bases from J; junction bases left unmatched: 21. The DNA for the CDR3 is TGCGCCAGCAGCCACCCAACCTTCGGGACAGGGGGCTTGAGATGGCAAGAGACCCAGTACTTC. Translating it yields CASSHPTFGTGGLRWQETQYF.

The chain joins TRBV5-1 to TRBJ2-7; possible D gene TRBD2, 6 bases. The CDR3 loop spans 14 amino acids. V was trimmed by 4 bases and J by 3 bases, leaving 14 bases between them. CDR1 and CDR2 (germline): SGHRS, YFSETQ. The CDR3 DNA reads TGCGCCAGCAGCCCGGTCGGGGGAAACTACGAGCAGTACTTC. Its translation: CASSPVGGNYEQYF.

The chain has TRBV19 and TRBJ1-5; 10 bases are shared with TRBD1. With V trimmed by 6 bases and J by 8 bases, 7 bases remained unmatched. The CDR3 is 14 residues long. CDR1 LNHDA and CDR2 SQIVND come from the germline V gene (reference sequence). The CDR3 protein is CASSQDRGWKPQHF. The CDR3 DNA reads TGTGCCAGTAGCCAGGACAGGGGGTGGAAGCCCCAGCATTTT.